This T cell receptor (beta chain) was captured by sequencing in a study of radiotherapy plus CTLA-4 blockade in lung cancer. Overall study context: Among patients, 15% to 20% showed objective responses, and 25% to 35% had disease control.

The germline CDR1 and CDR2 sequences are MNHEY and SMNVEV (reference sequence). After removal of 6 bases from V and 5 bases from J, the junction contained 5 bases not matched to a gene. This CDR3 spans 14 amino acids. About this clone itself: Its antigen is unidentified.

Study-wide findings and caveats: Early blood T cell clone dynamics, with interferon-beta, were reported to best predict response.

Alongside CTLA-4 blockade with ipilimumab, patients with chemo-refractory metastatic non-small-cell lung cancer received focal radiation. Method: immunoSEQ multiplex PCR; TCRdb's copy keeps in-frame clones and lacks some. The table shows about 95,000 clones, with roughly 80% occurring only once. This clonotype was obtained from a human donor with non-small cell lung cancer who had stable disease on radiotherapy plus ipilimumab. This sequence joins TRBV27 and TRBJ2-7; 12 nucleotides agree with TRBD2. The starting material was peripheral blood, obtained from a patient treated with radiotherapy plus ipilimumab. The CDR3 nucleotides are TGTGCCAGCAGGAGACTAGCGGGAGTCCACGAGCAGTACTTC. It translates to CASRRLAGVHEQYF.